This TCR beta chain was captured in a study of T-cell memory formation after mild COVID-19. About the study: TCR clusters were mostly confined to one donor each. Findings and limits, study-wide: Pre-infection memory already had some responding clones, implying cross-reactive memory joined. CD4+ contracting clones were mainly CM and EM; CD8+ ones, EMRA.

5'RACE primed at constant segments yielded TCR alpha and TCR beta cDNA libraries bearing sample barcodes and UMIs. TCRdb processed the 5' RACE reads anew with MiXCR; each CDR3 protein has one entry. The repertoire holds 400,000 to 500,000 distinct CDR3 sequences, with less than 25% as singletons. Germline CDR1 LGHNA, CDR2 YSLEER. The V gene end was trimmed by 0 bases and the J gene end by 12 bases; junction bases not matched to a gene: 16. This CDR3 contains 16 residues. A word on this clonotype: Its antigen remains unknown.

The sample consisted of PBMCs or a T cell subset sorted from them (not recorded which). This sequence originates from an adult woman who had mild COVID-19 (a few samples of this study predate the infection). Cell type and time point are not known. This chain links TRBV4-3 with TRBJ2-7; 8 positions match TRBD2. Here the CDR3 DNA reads TGCGCCAGCAGCCAAGATCCGGGAGGGACCGATCAAAGGCGGTACTTC. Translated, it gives CASSQDPGGTDQRRYF.